The following is a T cell receptor beta chain sequence with its context. What it recognizes is unknown. Healthy bone marrow donors made up the donor group. The CDR3 totals 13 residues. V was clipped by 6 bases and J by 2 bases, with 14 bases between them. Germline loops: CDR1 SQVTM, CDR2 ANQGSEA. PCR amplification relied on 60 Vbeta primers (plus 13 Jbeta primers). Sequencing used immunoSEQ multiplex PCR; TCRdb keeps in-frame clones, though not all of them. The table lists about 180,000 clones, 65% to 85% of them singletons. The data derive from a study of cytomegalovirus exposure and HLA in healthy donors. Study conclusions and caveats: Over 15,000 TCR beta sequences were associated with HLA alleles at 0.05 false discovery rate in a later analysis. V- and J-gene trimming in TCR beta was tied to a missense DCLRE1C variant by an analysis performed later.

V is TRBV29-1 and J is TRBJ2-7; D is undetermined. The receptor's source is a girl aged 5 to 17 in good health and CMV-seropositive. The material sequenced was PBMCs. The CDR3 sequence: CSVHSVGAYEQYF. For the CDR3, the DNA is TGCAGCGTCCATTCGGTCGGAGCCTACGAGCAGTACTTC.